Below, 5 T cell receptor beta chains from the same sample are listed, as sequenced in a study of T-cell reconstitution after alpha-beta-depleted transplantation in children. Construction of the TCRbeta library involved unique molecular identifiers. Each CDR3 protein is one row after TCRdb ran MiXCR on the PCR reads. The sample contains around 680,000 distinct CDR3 sequences, 16% of which appear only once. Sequencing used PBMCs from the stem cell graft donor, obtained from the stem cell graft. The source is a human donor who donated a stem cell graft to a child with acute myeloid leukemia.

This clonotype was seen ten or more times. The J gene is TRBJ1-5, the V gene TRBV29-1; D is undetermined. V was clipped by 7 bases and J by 6 bases, with 13 bases between them. This CDR3 region has 12 residues. Germline V lookup: CDR1 SQVTM, CDR2 ANQGSEA. The CDR3 DNA reads TGCAGCGCCGGAATGGTAGGTCAGCCCCAGCATTTT. Encoded protein: CSAGMVGQPQHF. The full variable domain, with the rest looked up from reference TRBV29-1 and TRBJ1-5, is SAVISQKPSRDICQRGTSLTIQCQVDSQVTMMFWYRQQPGQSLTLIATANQGSEATYESGFVIDKFPISRPNLTFSTLTVSNMSPEDSSIYLCSAGMVGQPQHFGDGTRLSIL.

This clonotype was picked up a small number of times. This chain links TRBV4-2 with TRBJ2-1; 10 bases fit TRBD1. The germline V gene encodes CDR1 LGHNA and CDR2 YNFKEQ. The ends lost 4 bases at V and 6 bases at J; junction bases unmatched: 9. This CDR3 has 16 residues. CDR3 residues: CASSLRTGGESNEQFF. In nucleotides, the CDR3 is TGTGCCAGCAGCCTTAGGACAGGGGGAGAGTCCAATGAGCAGTTCTTC.

The V and J genes are TRBV5-1 and TRBJ2-3; 9 nucleotides match TRBD2. The CDR3 runs to 18 residues. CDR1 and CDR2 from the germline V gene are SGHRS and YFSETQ. Trimming cost V 0 bases and J 2 bases; bases outside gene matches: 10. The CDR3 sequence is CASSLGVAGELITDTQYF. The DNA for the CDR3 is TGCGCCAGCAGCTTGGGGGTAGCGGGGGAACTCATCACAGATACGCAGTATTTT. Combining the CDR3 with reference TRBV5-1 and TRBJ2-3 gives the whole variable domain KAGVTQTPRYLIKTRGQQVTLSCSPISGHRSVSWYQQTPGQGLQFLFEYFSETQRNKGNFPGRFSGRQFSNSRSEMNVSTLELGDSALYLCASSLGVAGELITDTQYFGPGTRLTVL.

The gene calls are TRBV7-9 and TRBJ1-1, with D possibly TRBD1 on 6 matching bases. CDR1 SEHNR and CDR2 FQNEAQ come from the germline V gene (reference sequence). CDR3 length: 13 amino acids. The ends were cut back, 7 bases at V and 5 bases at J, with 14 bases in the middle. CDR3 in DNA: TGTGCCAGCATCCACAGGGACGGGACTGAAGCTTTCTTT. This encodes CASIHRDGTEAFF. Variable domain in full (rest from reference TRBV7-9 and TRBJ1-1): DTGVSQNPRHKITKRGQNVTFRCDPISEHNRLYWYRQTLGQGPEFLTYFQNEAQLEKSRLLSDRFSAERPKGSFSTLEIQRTEQGDSAMYLCASIHRDGTEAFFGQGTRLTVV.

This clonotype showed up many times. The chain employs TRBV20-1 and TRBJ2-5; D perhaps matches TRBD1 (5 bases). V lost 2 bases to trimming and J lost 5 bases, with 9 bases between them. The CDR3 spans 12 residues. Germline assignment: CDR1 DFQATT and CDR2 SNEGSKA (reference sequence). For the CDR3, the DNA is TGCAGTGCTAGATCCCCAGGGGAGACCCAGTACTTC. Protein product: CSARSPGETQYF.